This is a list of T cell receptor beta chains from one sample in a study of T cells in Graves' hyperthyroidism and ophthalmopathy. In TCRdb, the multiplex PCR reads were re-called with MiXCR into one record per CDR3 protein. In the table there are 300,000 to 400,000 distinct CDR3 sequences, around 14% of which are singletons. What was sequenced was blood. These receptors all stem from a woman aged 55 to 70 with Graves' hyperthyroidism. The CDR3 runs from the conserved cysteine through the conserved F or W. D genes are given only for firm matches. Rows may omit the clone size; those that give it use once, few, many or a size class.

TRBJ1-5 | many | TRBV6-6 | TRBD1 | TGTGCCAGCAGTTACCCTATCACAGGGGGCCATCAGCCCCAGCATTTT | CASSYPITGGHQPQHF
TRBJ1-3 | few | TRBV4-1 | TRBD1 | TGCGCCAGCAGCCAAGCGGGACAGGTGGTAAACACCATATATTTT | CASSQAGQVVNTIYF
TRBJ2-7 | many | TRBV20-1 | - | TGCAGTGCGTCGCAGGGATACGAGCAGTACTTC | CSASQGYEQYF
TRBJ1-2 | few | TRBV19 | - | TGTGCCAGTAGTATAGATCAGGGGCTCTATGGCTACACCTTC | CASSIDQGLYGYTF
TRBJ2-1 | - | TRBV11-3 | TRBD2 | TGTGCCAGCAGCTTAGCCCTTAGGGTTGGCGGACTAGCGGGAGAAATGGTGTTCTTC | CASSLALRVGGLAGEMVFF
TRBJ1-4 | many | TRBV20-1 | - | TGCAGTGCTGGGCCTGATAATGAAAAACTGTTTTTT | CSAGPDNEKLFF
TRBJ2-1 | many | TRBV5-1 | TRBD1 | TGCGCCAGCGGGTCGAGACAGGGGGCGAATGAGCAGTTCTTC | CASGSRQGANEQFF
TRBJ1-4 | many | TRBV2 | - | TGTGCCAGCATGAGGGGAGATACAACTAATGAAAAACTGTTTTTT | CASMRGDTTNEKLFF
TRBJ2-1 | - | TRBV27 | - | TGTGCCAGCAGGAGGAGTTCATCCTACAATGAGCAGTTCTTC | CASRRSSSYNEQFF
TRBJ2-1 | - | TRBV3-1 | - | TGTGCCAGCAGCCGACCTCTTTCGTCCAAGGGGAATGAGCAGTTCTTC | CASSRPLSSKGNEQFF
TRBJ1-5 | few | TRBV10-1 | TRBD1 | TGCGCCAGCAGTATCCGCGGACAGGGTCGATATCAGCCCCAGCATTTT | CASSIRGQGRYQPQHF
TRBJ2-3 | - | TRBV14 | TRBD2 | TGTGCCAGCAGCCAAGCTAGCGGGAGGTATTCACAGGATACGCAGTATTTT | CASSQASGRYSQDTQYF
TRBJ1-5 | - | TRBV2 | - | TGTGCCAGCCGGCCCCTTTCAGGGGTCGGCAATCAGCCCCAGCATTTT | CASRPLSGVGNQPQHF
TRBJ2-5 | many | TRBV11-2 | - | TGTGCCAGCAGCTCGGCCGGGCGTCGAGAGACCCAGTACTTC | CASSSAGRRETQYF
TRBJ2-7 | many | TRBV2 | - | TGTGCCAGCGGGACGCCGGCCTACGAGCAGTACTTC | CASGTPAYEQYF
TRBJ2-3 | - | TRBV19 | TRBD1 | TGTGCCACCCGGACAGGGAATAGCACAGATACGCAGTATTTT | CATRTGNSTDTQYF
TRBJ2-7 | - | TRBV6-5 | TRBD2 | TGTGCCAGCAGTTACTCTGGGGGGGTCTCCTACGAGCAGTACTTC | CASSYSGGVSYEQYF
TRBJ1-1 | many | TRBV20-1 | - | TGCAGTTGTAAGGACGGGAACACTGAAGCTTTCTTT | CSCKDGNTEAFF
TRBJ2-5 | - | TRBV28 | - | TGTGCCAGCAGTGAGACCGGACTACTGGGGGAGACCCAGTACTTC | CASSETGLLGETQYF
TRBJ2-3 | - | TRBV20-1 | TRBD2 | TGCAGTGCTAGAGGCCTAGCGGGAGGGGTGGCAGATACGCAGTATTTT | CSARGLAGGVADTQYF
TRBJ1-1 | many | TRBV7-3 | - | TGTGCCAGCAGCTTATGGGGGGACTCTGAAGCTTTCTTT | CASSLWGDSEAFF
TRBJ2-2 | few | TRBV19 | - | TGTGCCAGTAGTAAACTTAGGGGGGTATTTGCCGGGGAGCTGTTTTTT | CASSKLRGVFAGELFF
TRBJ2-1 | few | TRBV6-5 | TRBD2 | TGTGCCAGCAGTTACCCTGGGACTAGCGGGAGTAATGAGCAGTTCTTC | CASSYPGTSGSNEQFF
TRBJ2-1 | many | TRBV7-9 | - | TGTGCCAGCAGCAGTCCCGGGGATTACAATGAGCAGTTCTTC | CASSSPGDYNEQFF
TRBJ2-7 | many | TRBV7-8 | TRBD2 | TGTGCCAGCAGCTTGGGAGGACTAGCAGGCTACGGGGAGCAGTACTTC | CASSLGGLAGYGEQYF
TRBJ2-6 | - | TRBV6-6 | - | TGTGCCAGCAGTTACGACGGGGGTCTGAGCGTCCTGACTTTC | CASSYDGGLSVLTF
TRBJ2-7 | - | TRBV19 | TRBD1 | TGTGCCAGTAAGAGGACAGGGAGCCAAAATTCCTACGAGCAGTACTTC | CASKRTGSQNSYEQYF
TRBJ2-3 | many | TRBV20-1 | - | TGCAGTGCCCTACAGAGACTTAGCACAGATACGCAGTATTTT | CSALQRLSTDTQYF
TRBJ2-2 | - | TRBV5-1 | - | TGCGCCACCCGGCCAACTCCTTACACCGGGGAGCTGTTTTTT | CATRPTPYTGELFF
TRBJ2-5 | few | TRBV29-1 | TRBD2 | TGCAGCGTTGGATCCGGGGCGGGAGTGGGGGAGACCCAGTACTTC | CSVGSGAGVGETQYF
TRBJ2-7 | - | TRBV11-2 | - | TGTGCCAGCAGGGAGGGTTTCTCCTACGAGCAGTACTTC | CASREGFSYEQYF
TRBJ2-5 | - | TRBV2 | - | TGTGCCAGCAGTGAAGCGCTTCCCAGGGGGGCGACCCAGTACTTC | CASSEALPRGATQYF
TRBJ2-5 | - | TRBV2 | TRBD2 | TGTGCCAGCAGTGAGGGACTAGCGGGACGAGGTGGGGAGACCCAGTACTTC | CASSEGLAGRGGETQYF
TRBJ1-2 | - | TRBV29-1 | - | TGCAGCGCTGGCGGGTCGGACCATGGCTACACCTTC | CSAGGSDHGYTF
TRBJ1-5 | many | TRBV20-1 | TRBD1 | TGCAGTGTGGGGGGACAGGTGCTCAATCAGCCCCAGCATTTT | CSVGGQVLNQPQHF
TRBJ2-1 | - | TRBV29-1 | TRBD2 | TGCAGCGCTGAAGGGGTCGCTAGCGGGAGGGTAATGCCCTCCTACAATGAGCAGTTCTTC | CSAEGVASGRVMPSYNEQFF
TRBJ2-2 | few | TRBV5-1 | TRBD2 | TGCGCCAGCAGCCGGACTAGCGGGAAAACTGGGGAGCTGTTTTTT | CASSRTSGKTGELFF
TRBJ1-2 | many | TRBV18 | - | TGTGCCAGCTCACCGCCGGGACTTCAGTTCGGGTGGGATGGCTACACCTTC | CASSPPGLQFGWDGYTF
TRBJ2-2 | many | TRBV5-1 | - | TGCGCCAGCAGGAGGGGGGGCGACACCGGGGAGCTGTTTTTT | CASRRGGDTGELFF
TRBJ2-7 | few | TRBV19 | - | TGTGCCAGTAGTAACACACGCTACGAGCAGTACTTC | CASSNTRYEQYF
TRBJ2-1 | many | TRBV11-3 | - | TGTGCCAGCAGCTTAAAAGGGAGAGTCTACAATGAGCAGTTCTTC | CASSLKGRVYNEQFF
TRBJ1-6 | few | TRBV10-3 | TRBD1 | TGTGCCATCAGTGAAGGACAGGGGGCTAATTCACCCCTCCACTTT | CAISEGQGANSPLHF
TRBJ2-7 | many | TRBV28 | TRBD2 | TGTGCCAGCAGTCCGTCCGGGACTATCTCCTACGAGCAGTACTTC | CASSPSGTISYEQYF
TRBJ2-5 | many | TRBV14 | - | TGTGCCAGCAGCCAAGTACGGACCCCGCGGAGGGTAAAAGAGACCCAGTACTTC | CASSQVRTPRRVKETQYF
TRBJ2-7 | many | TRBV6-5 | - | TGTGCCAGCAGTTACTCAACCTACGAGCAGTACTTC | CASSYSTYEQYF
TRBJ2-7 | many | TRBV24-1 | - | TGTGCCACCAGTGAAGGATTCAGGGGCGAGCAGTACTTC | CATSEGFRGEQYF